The text below deals with one T cell receptor beta chain. This record belongs to a study of blood T cell repertoires in COVID-19. Only in-frame clones appear in the TCRdb table, and some are missing; sequencing was by immunoSEQ multiplex PCR. Of 150,000 or so clones in the sample, 86% were seen once. The germline CDR1 and CDR2 sequences are KGHSH and LQKENI. V shed 4 bases and J shed 7 bases, with 23 bases lying between them. The CDR3 sequence is 18 residues long. This sequence was found in a man aged 18 to 29 with acute or convalescent COVID-19. Input material: peripheral blood. This sequence joins TRBV18 and TRBJ1-6, with TRBD1 as a possible D gene (5 bases). CDR3: CASSHYSLVGGDNSPLHF. CDR3 in DNA: TGTGCCAGCTCACATTATTCTTTAGTCGGGGGAGACAATTCACCCCTCCACTTT.